Listed here is a single T cell receptor beta chain. This entry comes from a study of blood T cell repertoires in COVID-19. Study information: The analysed material was cDNA or gDNA that came from T cells, B-cell-depleted T cells, or PBMCs.

The data were produced by immunoSEQ multiplex PCR, yet TCRdb's version contains in-frame clones alone and is incomplete. This repertoire shows about 17,000 clones, 85% to 90% found once; its top ten account for around 16%. V lost 6 bases and J lost 2, with 13 bases in between. The CDR3 totals 14 residues. The germline CDR1 and CDR2 sequences are LNHDA and SQIVND (reference sequence). This receptor was identified in a human donor with active COVID-19. The donor label of this sample is uncertain. The chain couples TRBV19 to TRBJ1-1; possible D gene TRBD1, 6 bases. Sample: peripheral blood. CDR3 nucleotide sequence: TGTGCCAGTAGCCCACAGGGTCCAAACACTGAAGCTTTCTTT. It specifies CASSPQGPNTEAFF.